These 6 T cell receptor beta chains came from one sample sequenced in a study of pediatric ulcerative colitis (dated by TCRdb to between 2019 and 2020). The method was the immunoSEQ multiplex PCR assay. The immuneACCESS repertoire file appears here via TCRdb, limited to in-frame rearrangements. These files lack a portion of the clones; in checked studies, under half of the deficit traces to unresolved V genes, and the cause of the others is not known. The sample contains 60,000 or so clones, over 65% of them found a single time. Roughly 5.4% of the sample goes to the ten largest clones. The material sequenced was blood. The receptor set was obtained from a boy aged 5 to 17 with moderate ulcerative colitis.

This clone was counted a few times. This CDR3 is also generated by other DNA sequences in the sample. This chain joins TRBV9 and TRBJ2-3; possibly TRBD1 or TRBD2 for D (5 bases each). This CDR3 spans 13 amino acids. The germline CDR1 and CDR2 sequences are SGDLS and YYNGEE. V was clipped by 0 bases and J by 5 bases, with 7 bases between them. CDR3 protein: CASSVGGRDTQYF. CDR3 in DNA: TGTGCCAGCAGCGTAGGGGGGAGAGATACGCAGTATTTT.

CDR3 sequence reads: CASTPQGGSGNTIYF. Here the CDR3 DNA reads TGTGCCAGCACACCACAGGGCGGCTCTGGAAACACCATATATTTT. The chain recombines TRBV6-5 with TRBJ1-3; weak D call: TRBD1 (6 bases). Germline CDR1 and CDR2: MNHEY and SVGAGI. V gave up 7 bases and J gave up 0 bases, with 13 bases separating them. The CDR3 runs 15 residues.

The V and J genes are TRBV11-2 and TRBJ2-2, with D unresolved. V was shortened by 2 bases and J by 0 bases, with 10 bases between the two germline ends. Germline V CDR1 and CDR2: SGHAT, FQNNGV. CDR3 length: 16 amino acids. The CDR3 nucleotides read TGTGCCAGCAGCTTAACTGGGCCCTCGAACACCGGGGAGCTGTTTTTT. Residues: CASSLTGPSNTGELFF.

The rearrangement uses TRBV30 and TRBJ2-5; 10 bases agree with TRBD1. V trimming: 5 bases; J trimming: 5 bases; junction bases outside the gene matches: 11. The CDR3 extends over 15 amino acids. Looked up from germline, CDR1 is GTSNPN and CDR2 is SVGIG (reference sequence). CDR3 coding DNA: TGTGCCTGGGACAGGGGGCGGCTCGGTGGTGAGACCCAGTACTTC. It encodes CAWDRGRLGGETQYF. Full variable domain (rest looked up from reference TRBV30 and TRBJ2-5): SQTIHQWPATLVQPVGSPLSLECTVEGTSNPNLYWYRQAAGRGLQLLFYSVGIGQISSEVPQNLSASRPQDRQFILSSKKLLLSDSGFYLCAWDRGRLGGETQYFGPGTRLLVL.

This chain uses TRBV9 with TRBJ1-1; no definite D call. Per the germline V gene, CDR1 is SGDLS and CDR2 is YYNGEE. Between the trimmed V and J ends, which lost 1 base and 1 base, there was a span of 8 bases. This CDR3 comprises 14 residues. The chain's CDR3 is CASSVRAGNTEAFF. The CDR3 bases are TGTGCCAGCAGCGTAAGAGCGGGGAACACTGAAGCTTTCTTT. Full variable domain (remainder filled in from reference TRBV9 and TRBJ1-1): DSGVTQTPKHLITATGQRVTLRCSPRSGDLSVYWYQQSLDQGLQFLIQYYNGEERAKGNILERFSAQQFPDLHSELNLSSLELGDSALYFCASSVRAGNTEAFFGQGTRLTVV.

Only one count was recorded for this clone. V is TRBV27 and J is TRBJ2-7, with a weak D call TRBD2 (5 bases). CDR1 MNHEY and CDR2 SMNVEV come from the germline V gene (reference sequence). V was clipped by 11 bases and J by 0 bases, with 20 bases between them. The CDR3 has 15 amino acids. The CDR3 DNA reads TGTGCCTCGGCCGGGAACTCGTATTTCTCCTACGAGCAGTACTTC. Its translation: CASAGNSYFSYEQYF.